The 27 T cell receptor beta chains given below trace back to one sample, sequenced in a study of shared T cell receptors in the human thymus. Data came from immunoSEQ multiplex PCR; TCRdb stores just in-frame clones and leaves some out. The sample contains over 450,000 clones, 78% of which appear only once. Separately, the same data were catalogued under a study of human thymus T cells.

Source material: thymocytes. These receptors were taken from a boy under two years old with a congenital heart defect.

The rearrangement uses TRBV10-1 and TRBJ1-2; 8 nucleotides agree with TRBD1. Germline values: CDR1 WNHNN, CDR2 SYGVQD (reference sequence). There are 15 residues in the CDR3. V was pared by 1 base and J by 6 bases, with 7 bases of the junction left unmatched. Here the CDR3 DNA reads TGCGCCAGCAGTGAGTGGACAGGGAGACTGGATGGCTACACCTTC. Translating it yields CASSEWTGRLDGYTF.

The chain joins TRBV29-1 to TRBJ2-1; 7 nucleotides line up with TRBD2. Trimming removed 1 base from V and 3 bases from J; junction bases left unmatched: 3. CDR1 and CDR2 from the germline V gene are SQVTM and ANQGSEA. This CDR3 is 14 amino acids long. The CDR3 reads CSVEAGTNYNEQFF. The CDR3 nucleotides read TGCAGCGTTGAAGCCGGGACTAACTACAATGAGCAGTTCTTC.

A few counts support this clone. The chain employs TRBV28 and TRBJ2-5, with D possibly TRBD2 on 6 matching bases. Per the germline V gene, CDR1 is MDHEN and CDR2 is SYDVKM. This CDR3 comprises 16 residues. Trimming took 4 bases from V and 5 from J, leaving 20 bases between them. Here the CDR3 DNA reads TGTGCCAGCAGTTCAACTACTAGGGAAGGGAGGGAGACCCAGTACTTC. Protein product: CASSSTTREGRETQYF.

The chain is built from TRBV27 and TRBJ2-1; 10 bases fit TRBD2. CDR1 is MNHEY, CDR2 SMNVEV, per germline (reference sequence). With 4 bases clipped from V and 0 bases from J, the junction kept 9 bases outside the gene matches. The CDR3 is made up of 18 amino acids. CDR3 DNA sequence: TGTGCCAGCAGTTCCAAGACTAGCGGGCCCAGCTCCTACAATGAGCAGTTCTTC. Translating it yields CASSSKTSGPSSYNEQFF.

This chain uses TRBV7-9 with TRBJ2-1; the match to TRBD2 covers 7 bases. CDR1 and CDR2 from the germline V gene are SEHNR and FQNEAQ (reference sequence). The CDR3 loop spans 15 amino acids. Trimming removed 7 bases from V and 8 bases from J; junction bases left unmatched: 14. Written as DNA, the CDR3 is TGTGCCAGCACCGGAAGGAGGGAGGGCCGGGATGAGCAGTTCTTC. Translating it yields CASTGRREGRDEQFF.

This chain joins TRBV27 and TRBJ2-7, with D possibly matching TRBD2 (6 bases). CDR1 MNHEY and CDR2 SMNVEV come from the germline V gene (reference sequence). The CDR3 is 15 amino acids. Trimming removed 2 bases at V and 3 bases at J, with 14 bases between. CDR3 nucleotide sequence: TGTGCCAGCAGTTTAATCACGGGAGTGGGCTACGAGCAGTACTTC. Protein: CASSLITGVGYEQYF.

V and J are TRBV30 and TRBJ2-5; 8 bases align to TRBD2. Trimming cost V 2 bases and J 4 bases; bases outside gene matches: 9. Germline CDR1 GTSNPN, CDR2 SVGIG (reference sequence). This CDR3 is built from 15 residues. The CDR3 sequence: CAWSLREAKGETQYF. DNA of the CDR3: TGTGCCTGGAGTTTGCGGGAGGCTAAGGGAGAGACCCAGTACTTC. The full variable domain, with the rest looked up from reference TRBV30 and TRBJ2-5, is SQTIHQWPATLVQPVGSPLSLECTVEGTSNPNLYWYRQAAGRGLQLLFYSVGIGQISSEVPQNLSASRPQDRQFILSSKKLLLSDSGFYLCAWSLREAKGETQYFGPGTRLLVL.

V gene TRBV25-1 combines with J gene TRBJ2-3, with 8 bases aligning to TRBD2. This CDR3 is built from 15 residues. Germline V CDR1 and CDR2: MGHDK, SYGVNS. The trim removed 4 bases at V and 0 bases at J, leaving 3 bases unmatched. The chain's CDR3 is CASSGIAGSTDTQYF. DNA for the CDR3: TGTGCCAGCAGTGGTATAGCGGGAAGCACAGATACGCAGTATTTT.

The J gene is TRBJ1-4, the V gene TRBV6-5; D might be TRBD1 (5 bases). The CDR3 is 13 amino acids. Deletions cut 1 base from V and 8 bases from J, with 8 bases between. The germline V gene has CDR1 MNHEY and CDR2 SVGAGI. CDR3 sequence (DNA): TGTGCCAGCAGTTACTACAGGCGCGAAAAACTGTTTTTT. Encoded protein: CASSYYRREKLFF.

In its sample, this clone was seen once. This chain joins TRBV21-1 and TRBJ2-3; TRBD2, as called in the table, went unchecked against the DNA. TRBV21-1 is an annotated pseudogene. The CDR3 loop spans 14 amino acids. The CDR3, as DNA: TGTGCCAGCAACGGGAACGACCACACAGATACGCAGTATTTT. Translated, it gives CASNGNDHTDTQYF.

The chain carries TRBV6-5 and TRBJ1-3; D unclear. Per the germline V gene, CDR1 is MNHEY and CDR2 is SVGAGI. The CDR3 totals 14 residues. Trimming left V 6 bases short and J 4 bases short, with 13 bases between. DNA for the CDR3: TGTGCCAGCAGAAGGGAGTTTGGAGGAAACACCATATATTTT. Its protein is CASRREFGGNTIYF.

This clone was counted only a few times. This rearrangement joins TRBV6-5 to TRBJ1-5; perhaps TRBD1 as D (5 bases). Germline CDR1 and CDR2: MNHEY and SVGAGI. The ends were cut back, 0 bases at V and 0 bases at J, with 6 bases in the middle. CDR3 size: 15 residues. The CDR3 here is CASSYSGDSNQPQHF. The CDR3 DNA reads TGTGCCAGCAGTTACTCAGGGGATAGCAATCAGCCCCAGCATTTT.

The chain links TRBV19 to TRBJ1-1, with TRBD1 matching 9 bases. The ends lost 10 bases at V and 0 bases at J; junction bases unmatched: 6. CDR3 length equals 14 residues. CDR1 and CDR2 (germline): LNHDA, SQIVND (reference sequence). In nucleotides, the CDR3 is TGTGCCACCACCGGGACAGGGATGAACACTGAAGCTTTCTTT. The encoded protein is CATTGTGMNTEAFF. Drawing the rest from reference TRBV19 and TRBJ1-1, the complete variable domain is DGGITQSPKYLFRKEGQNVTLSCEQNLNHDAMYWYRQDPGQGLRLIYYSQIVNDFQKGDIAEGYSVSREKKESFPLTVTSAQKNPTAFYLCATTGTGMNTEAFFGQGTRLTVV.

V gene TRBV7-9 combines with J gene TRBJ1-2; 9 bases align to TRBD1. This CDR3 region has 15 residues. V shed 5 bases, J shed 8 bases, and the junction held 12 bases outside the gene matches. Germline assignment: CDR1 SEHNR and CDR2 FQNEAQ (reference sequence). The CDR3 protein is CASSLPDRGISGYTF. CDR3 nucleotide sequence: TGTGCCAGCAGCCTCCCCGACAGGGGGATTAGCGGCTACACCTTC.

Regarding this clone: No conserved phenylalanine or tryptophan ends this CDR3, so it is likely a read error. Because the CDR3's place on the DNA is in doubt, the DNA is left out and the CDR3 is given as listed by TCRdb. The J gene is TRBJ2-3, the V gene TRBV2; TRBD2, the table's D call, was not compared with the DNA. Counting both end residues, the CDR3 totals 11 amino acids. The germline CDR1 and CDR2 sequences are SNHLY and FYNNEI. Here the CDR3 reads CASSGGGRSSL.

This clone showed up just a few times. The chain combines TRBV27 with TRBJ2-2; maybe TRBD2 (5 bases). From germline, CDR1 is MNHEY and CDR2 SMNVEV (reference sequence). Trimming cost V 5 bases and J 6 bases, with 13 bases left between them. The CDR3 loop spans 14 amino acids. The CDR3 bases are TGTGCCAGCAGTCCACGGGGTCTGTCCGGGGAGCTGTTTTTT. Protein: CASSPRGLSGELFF.

This chain uses TRBV11-2 with TRBJ2-7; 8 nucleotides match TRBD2. The V gene end was trimmed by 6 bases and the J gene end by 3 bases; junction bases not matched to a gene: 10. The V gene's germline CDR1 is SGHAT and CDR2 FQNNGV. The CDR3 has 15 residues. CDR3: CASRPGVAGCYEQYF. The CDR3 DNA is TGTGCCAGCAGACCGGGAGTAGCGGGATGCTACGAGCAGTACTTC.

V and J are TRBV2 and TRBJ1-1; 9 bases agree with TRBD1. J gave up 1 base and V 1 base, and 1 base lay outside the gene matches. Germline V CDR1 and CDR2: SNHLY, FYNNEI. CDR3 length: 15 amino acids. The CDR3 here is CASSEEQGANTEAFF. In DNA form, the CDR3 reads TGTGCCAGCAGTGAAGAACAGGGGGCGAACACTGAAGCTTTCTTT.

The sample holds a few counts of this clone. The chain joins TRBV5-6 to TRBJ2-4; possibly TRBD1 for D (7 bases). Trimming took off 0 bases at V and 12 bases at J, with 13 bases between the two ends. Germline-derived CDR1 and CDR2 are SGHDT and YYEEEE. The CDR3 runs to 13 residues. The CDR3 nucleotides are TGTGCCAGCAGCTTGGAAGGGGGCGGGAATCAGTACTTC. This codes for CASSLEGGGNQYF.

The CDR3 protein is CASSQDGGGGTYNEQFF. In DNA, the CDR3 is TGCGCCAGCAGCCAAGATGGGGGGGGAGGGACTTACAATGAGCAGTTCTTC. The rearrangement links TRBV4-3 to TRBJ2-1; TRBD2 agrees at 7 bases. CDR1 LGHNA and CDR2 YSLEER come from the germline V gene. V gave up 0 bases and J gave up 4 bases; unmatched junction bases: 9. CDR3 length equals 17 residues.

The chain uses TRBV28 and TRBJ2-7, with 8 bases that match TRBD2. The germline V gene encodes CDR1 MDHEN and CDR2 SYDVKM. The junction had 25 bases not matched to a gene; V was cut back by 4 bases and J by 5 bases. This CDR3 is built from 20 residues. The CDR3 DNA reads as TGTGCCAGCAGTTGCCCCCCCTGGATGAGCGGGAGAGGGATGTGGCACGAGCAGTACTTC. Its translation: CASSCPPWMSGRGMWHEQYF.

This chain uses TRBV6-1 with TRBJ2-7; a possible D gene is TRBD1 (6 bases). V dropped 3 bases and J dropped 3 bases, with 18 bases sitting between them. The CDR3 spans 16 residues. Germline V CDR1 and CDR2: MNHNS, SASEGT. Written as DNA, the CDR3 is TGTGCCAGCAGTGAGGGGGCGCTAGGGGGTATCTACGAGCAGTACTTC. Translated, it gives CASSEGALGGIYEQYF.

The V and J genes are TRBV5-1 and TRBJ2-7; weak D call: TRBD1 (5 bases). Trimming stripped 1 base from V and 5 bases from J, with 22 bases between. The CDR3 covers 17 residues. Per germline, CDR1 SGHRS and CDR2 YFSETQ. For the CDR3, the DNA is TGCGCCAGCAGCTTGTTAGGCCCCGCAGGGCCCAACCACGAGCAGTACTTC. Its protein product is CASSLLGPAGPNHEQYF.

This rearrangement joins TRBV27 to TRBJ1-2; 10 positions match TRBD1. J gave up 0 bases and V 5 bases, and 15 bases lay outside the gene matches. Germline CDR1 reads MNHEY; CDR2 reads SMNVEV (reference sequence). There are 19 residues in the CDR3. Here the CDR3 reads CASSPKTGGDSLANYGYTF. Written as DNA, the CDR3 is TGTGCCAGCAGTCCAAAGACAGGGGGCGACTCATTAGCTAACTATGGCTACACCTTC.

The chain joins TRBV6-6 to TRBJ2-1; 11 bases agree with TRBD2. The CDR3 loop spans 15 amino acids. V lost 6 bases, J lost 4 bases, and 5 bases stayed unmatched. Germline CDR1 MNHNY, CDR2 SVGAGI (reference sequence). CDR3: CASRSTSGKYNEQFF. The CDR3, as DNA: TGTGCCAGCAGATCGACTAGCGGGAAGTACAATGAGCAGTTCTTC.

The V call is TRBV9, the J call TRBJ2-2; 8 positions match TRBD2. CDR3 length equals 14 residues. V lost 7 bases and J lost 8; bases outside the gene matches: 10. Germline loops: CDR1 SGDLS, CDR2 YYNGEE. The CDR3 DNA reads as TGTGCCAGCGGGCCGGGAGGGCCGGCGGGGGAGCTGTTTTTT. Protein sequence: CASGPGGPAGELFF.

This chain joins TRBV30 and TRBJ2-7; TRBD1 agrees at 7 bases. The V segment lost 5 bases and the J segment 3 bases; nucleotides outside the gene matches: 4. The germline V gene has CDR1 GTSNPN and CDR2 SVGIG (reference sequence). The CDR3 consists of 12 residues. The CDR3 sequence is CAWPGTVYEQYF. CDR3 bases: TGTGCCTGGCCCGGGACAGTCTACGAGCAGTACTTC.